The TCR beta chain described here comes from a study of T cells in Graves' hyperthyroidism and ophthalmopathy (dated by TCRdb to about 2019). With regard to the full study: Peripheral blood samples were taken at initial diagnosis, before any treatment was given. TCR V-J signatures able to tell the groups apart were searched for in a discovery cohort of 90 to 100 patients, of whom roughly 42 had Graves' ophthalmopathy and more than 55 had stable Graves' hyperthyroidism. Whether ophthalmopathy could be predicted prospectively was tested in an independent validation cohort made up of 18 to 20 hyperthyroidism patients plus 17 patients who later progressed to ophthalmopathy. For training and testing, the 100 or so patients in the discovery cohort were randomly divided in a 7:3 ratio. In about six Graves' hyperthyroidism patients, the study also compared T-cell repertoires from thyroid tissue with T-cell repertoires from blood. After blood sampling, hyperthyroidism patients were treated with methimazole at a starting dose of 30 mg daily, and ophthalmopathy patients were treated with high-dose intravenous methylprednisolone. According to the paper, TCR Vbeta CDR3 sequencing was carried out on 135 peripheral blood samples, which came from under 50 ophthalmopathy, around 74 hyperthyroidism and approximately 17 progressor patients. Summary of the overall study and its limitations: Sample size was not statistically predetermined, and investigators were not blinded to group allocation. Most expanded thyroid clonotypes (frequency above 0.001) were also found in blood, which suggests that blood repertoires may mirror thyroid immune responses. During validation, the model predicted progression to ophthalmopathy a median of about 5.9 months ahead of onset, with almost 71% sensitivity and 72.22% specificity. A model built on a 13 V-J signature distinguished ophthalmopathy from stable hyperthyroidism, reaching 85% to 90% sensitivity and around 81% specificity in cross-validation and 80%/75% in testing.

The CDR3 contains 16 residues, cysteine and phenylalanine counted. The only DNA kept is the CDR3, 48 bases in frame from the first base. The CDR1 and CDR2 encoded by the germline V gene (reference sequence) are LNHDA and SQIVND. Trimming at the junction amounts to 1 base on V and 5 bases on J, and the germline ends lie 18 bases apart. Stable Graves' hyperthyroidism was defined as no progression to ophthalmopathy during 18 months of follow-up. Hyperthyroidism patients were newly diagnosed, had a disease duration of under 2 months, and were aged 18 to 65 years. The study excluded patients with uncontrolled infections, other autoimmune diseases, pregnancy or lactation. Diagnoses were based on clinical symptoms, serum thyroxine and TRAb, thyroid ultrasound and orbital computed tomography. PBMCs were separated from approximately 9.9 ml of fresh peripheral blood using Ficoll-Paque density gradient centrifugation. Total RNA was extracted using Trizol reagent, and RNA quality was assessed on an Agilent 2100 Bioanalyzer.

Details on this clonotype: Its target antigen remains unknown. No base-level quality is on record; no much larger clone is a single base apart.

Amplification of TCR beta CDR3 regions was carried out from RNA transcripts. The first round of RT-PCR for the TCR CDR3 was performed with the HTBI primer set and the Qiagen OneStep RT-PCR kit. Libraries were constructed in a second round of multiplex PCR, after which size selection and purification were performed. Libraries were sequenced paired-end with 100 bp reads on an Illumina HiSeq2000. Per the authors' processing: SOAPnuke was used to process the raw data, throwing out any read that contained adapters or uncalled bases, had a mean Phred below 15, or lacked an exact constant-primer or identifier match. High-quality paired reads were merged using COPE v1.2.5, and each unique nucleotide sequence was defined as a clonotype. MiTCR v1.1 was used to align the clonotypes against IMGT TRBV, TRBD and TRBJ reference segments. The analysis included only V-J combinations with a frequency above 0.0001, which together covered 99.2% of the repertoires. A TCS score was defined as the ratio of F50 (clonal expansion) to E x V (chaos), with BLOSUM62-based TCRdist applied between CDR3 peptides within each V-J. Welch's t-statistics and random forest reduced approximately 520 V-J features to around 14, which were used in a naive Bayes classifier (R e1071). TCRdb handled the public reads itself, with Q25 trimming in fastp and clone calling in MiXCR, and kept productive beta chains. Rows are combined by CDR3 protein, so each entry shows the most common genes and DNA. Here the V and J calls rest on TCRdb's processing, not on the authors' analysis. Here the sample has a few hundred thousand distinct CDR3 sequences; about 16% occur a single time. The top ten clonotypes cover approximately 32% of the sample.

The chain employs TRBV19 and TRBJ2-7; the D segment cannot be called with confidence. This TCR derives from a woman in her 30s with Graves' hyperthyroidism. The sequencing input was blood. The CDR3 is CASSIGVWAALDEQYF. The DNA reads as follows: TGTGCCAGTAGTATAGGTGTTTGGGCTGCTCTGGACGAGCAGTACTTC.